Sequencing of this TCR beta chain was carried out in a study of human T cells and chemical hapten exposure. Specified time point: patch test 1, 2 weeks after DPC sensitization. Documented treatment: therapeutic diphenylcyclopropenone sensitization with weekly scalp DPC. The V end lost 3 bases, the J end lost 9 bases, and 12 bases lay between the germline ends. Germline V lookup: CDR1 KGHSH, CDR2 LQKENI. This CDR3 spans 13 amino acids. Individual cDNA molecules each carried unique molecular identifiers attached by the library. One entry per CDR3 protein, called by TCRdb with MiXCR from the RACE reads. This table has under 200,000 distinct CDR3 sequences, approximately 15% appearing once. This clonotype was found a few times.

The clonotype comes from a woman in her twenties or thirties with alopecia areata. Some clones in this sample may be carry-over from other donors' samples. Here the sequenced sample was whole blood, taken in connection with sensitization to the hapten diphenylcyclopropenone (DPC). The gene calls are TRBV18 and TRBJ2-1; the D call may be TRBD1 or TRBD2 (5 bases each). CDR3 bases: TGTGCCAGCTCACCCCCGGGGCCTGGTGAGCAGTTCTTC. Translated: CASSPPGPGEQFF.